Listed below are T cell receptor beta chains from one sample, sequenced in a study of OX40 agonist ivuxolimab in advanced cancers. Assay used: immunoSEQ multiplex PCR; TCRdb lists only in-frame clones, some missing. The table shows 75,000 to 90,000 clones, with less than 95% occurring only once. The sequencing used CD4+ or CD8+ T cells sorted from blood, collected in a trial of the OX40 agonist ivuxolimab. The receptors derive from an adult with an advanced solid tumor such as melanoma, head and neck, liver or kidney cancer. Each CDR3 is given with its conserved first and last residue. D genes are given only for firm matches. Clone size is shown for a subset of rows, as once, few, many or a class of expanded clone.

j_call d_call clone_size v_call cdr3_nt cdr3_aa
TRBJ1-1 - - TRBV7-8 TGTGCCAGCAGCGCGGACCCTGGAACTGAAGCTTTCTTT CASSADPGTEAFF
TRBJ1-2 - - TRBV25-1 TGTGCCAGCAGTGTCGGGACAACATACTATGGCTACACCTTC CASSVGTTYYGYTF
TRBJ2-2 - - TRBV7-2 TGTGCCAGCATTGGGCTAGCGCACACCGGGGAGCTGTTTTTT CASIGLAHTGELFF
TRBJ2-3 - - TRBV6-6 TGTGCCAGCAGCGTCTATATTGGCACAGATACGCAGTATTTT CASSVYIGTDTQYF
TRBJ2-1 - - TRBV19 TGTGCCAGTAGTCTCAACTACGTTGAGCAGTTCTTC CASSLNYVEQFF
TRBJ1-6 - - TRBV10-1 TGCGCCAGCAGCCGCCCGGGAAGGTCACCCCTCCACTTT CASSRPGRSPLHF
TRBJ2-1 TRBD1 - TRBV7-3 TGTGCCAGCAGCCCCACAGGGGGAGCGAACTACAATGAGCAGTTCTTC CASSPTGGANYNEQFF
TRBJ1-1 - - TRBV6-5 TGTGCCAGCAGTTACACCCGACTGAACACTGAAGCTTTCTTT CASSYTRLNTEAFF
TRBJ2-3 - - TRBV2 TGTGCCAGCAGTGGTACAGGCCCCTCGACGCAGTATTTT CASSGTGPSTQYF
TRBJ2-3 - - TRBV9 TGTGCCAGCAGCGCCCTAACTAGCACAGATACGCAGTATTTT CASSALTSTDTQYF
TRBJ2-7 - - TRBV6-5 TGTGCCAGCAGTTACTTGGCCAGAAACTACGAGCAGTACTTC CASSYLARNYEQYF
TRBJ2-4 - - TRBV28 TGTGCCAGCAGTTTCGGGAAAAACATTCAGTACTTC CASSFGKNIQYF
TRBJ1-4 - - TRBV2 TGTGCCAGCAAGAACAGGAGGGATAATGAAAAACTGTTTTTT CASKNRRDNEKLFF
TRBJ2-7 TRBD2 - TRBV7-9 TGTGCCAGCAGCTCCGGGACTATTTACGAGCAGTACTTC CASSSGTIYEQYF
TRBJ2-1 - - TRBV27 TGTGCCAGCAGTTTAGAAGGGGTTTACAATGAGCAGTTCTTC CASSLEGVYNEQFF
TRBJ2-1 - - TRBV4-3 TGCGCCAGCAGCCAAGCTCACGCTCGGCGCGAGCAGTTCTTC CASSQAHARREQFF
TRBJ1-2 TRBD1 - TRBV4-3 TGCGCCAGCAGCCAAGACTGGACAGGGCCCTACTATGGCTACACCTTC CASSQDWTGPYYGYTF
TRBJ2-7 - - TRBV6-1 TGTGCCAGCAGTGTGGGGTTAGGGGGTTACGAGCAGTACTTC CASSVGLGGYEQYF
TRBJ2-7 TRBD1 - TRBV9 TGTGCCAGCAGCGTAGGACAGGGGGCTGCTTACGAGCAGTACTTC CASSVGQGAAYEQYF
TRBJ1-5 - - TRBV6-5 TGTGCCAGCAGTTACTCGAGGCCTTATAGCAATCAGCCCCAGCATTTT CASSYSRPYSNQPQHF
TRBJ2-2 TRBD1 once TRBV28 TGTGCCAGCAGCCTAAGGACAGGGAGGTGGCCTTACACCGGGGAGCTGTTTTTT CASSLRTGRWPYTGELFF
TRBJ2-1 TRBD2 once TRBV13 TGTGCCAGCAGCCTCGGACTAGCGGGAACTAATGAGCAGTTCTTC CASSLGLAGTNEQFF
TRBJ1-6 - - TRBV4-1 TGCGCCAGCAGCCCACTACCGCCGGGGGTCTATAATTCACCCCTCCACTTT CASSPLPPGVYNSPLHF
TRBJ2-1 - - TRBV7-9 TGTGCCAGCAGCCTAGCGTATGAGCAGTTCTTC CASSLAYEQFF
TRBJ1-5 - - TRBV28 TGTGCCAGCAGTTTTTTAGGGGACAATCAGCCCCAGCATTTT CASSFLGDNQPQHF
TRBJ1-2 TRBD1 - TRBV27 TGTGCCAGCAGTTCAGGGGGCAGTGGCTACACCTTC CASSSGGSGYTF
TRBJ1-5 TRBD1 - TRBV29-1 TGCAGCGTTGGCGGGACAGATAGCAATCAGCCCCAGCATTTT CSVGGTDSNQPQHF
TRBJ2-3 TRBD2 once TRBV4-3 TGCGCCAGCAGCCAAGACATAGCGGGAGTTCCAGATACGCAGTATTTT CASSQDIAGVPDTQYF
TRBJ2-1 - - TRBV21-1 TGTGCCAGCAAACGACAGGGTTGTTTTTCTAGAGGATTCTACAATGAGCAGTTCTTC CASKRQGCFSRGFYNEQFF
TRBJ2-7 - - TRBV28 TGTGCCAGCAGTTTTTCCTACGAGCAGTACTTC CASSFSYEQYF
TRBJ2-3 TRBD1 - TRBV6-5 TGTGCCAGCTCATCGACAGGGTCCCCAGATACGCAGTATTTT CASSSTGSPDTQYF
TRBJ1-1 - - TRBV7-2 TGTGCCAGCAGCTTAGAGGGGAGGTTTTTGAACACTGAAGCTTTCTTT CASSLEGRFLNTEAFF
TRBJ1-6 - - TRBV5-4 TGTGCCAGCAGCGCTAACCGGGAGGGTAATTCACCCCTCCACTTT CASSANREGNSPLHF
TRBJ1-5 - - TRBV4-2 TGTGCCAGCAGCTCAAAGGGCGGGGGGAATCAGCCCCAGCATTTT CASSSKGGGNQPQHF
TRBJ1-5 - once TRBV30 TGTGCCTGGAGTGTACTGGGGGCTGGGGTGAGTCAGCCCCAGCATTTT CAWSVLGAGVSQPQHF
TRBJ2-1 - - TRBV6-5 TGTGCCAGCAGTTTTTACGGCCTTTACAATGAGCAGTTCTTC CASSFYGLYNEQFF
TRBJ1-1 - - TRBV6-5 TGTGCCAGCAGTTACTCGAACGGGGGCACTGAAGCTTTCTTT CASSYSNGGTEAFF
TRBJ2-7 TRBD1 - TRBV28 TGTGCCAGTTCGGGGACAGGGGCAATCTACGAGCAGTACTTC CASSGTGAIYEQYF
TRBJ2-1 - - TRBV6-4 TGTGCCAGCAGTGACACCTCGGGGGTAAGAGTAAATGAGCAGTTCTTC CASSDTSGVRVNEQFF
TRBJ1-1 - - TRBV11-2 TGTGCCAGCGACAGGCAGGGAGGAACTGAAGCTTTCTTT CASDRQGGTEAFF